These 24 T cell receptor beta chains were sequenced from one sample in a study of human T cells and chemical hapten exposure. TCRdb reanalysed the RACE reads using MiXCR and keeps one entry per CDR3 protein. This table holds 57,000 or so distinct CDR3 sequences, around 11% found once. Time point indicated: pre-sensitization, week 0. The treatment here: therapeutic diphenylcyclopropenone sensitization with weekly scalp DPC. This specimen consisted of whole blood, obtained in connection with sensitization to the hapten diphenylcyclopropenone (DPC). These receptors were obtained from a woman in her thirties or forties with alopecia areata. Some clones in this sample may be carry-over from other donors' samples.

This rearrangement joins TRBV2 to TRBJ2-2; D not resolved. Trimming removed 5 bases at V and 6 bases at J, with 10 bases between. The CDR3 covers 13 residues. The germline V gene has CDR1 SNHLY and CDR2 FYNNEI. This CDR3 reads CASSWVVAGELFF. DNA for the CDR3: TGTGCCAGCAGTTGGGTGGTCGCCGGGGAGCTGTTTTTT.

This clonotype was seen a handful of times. The chain combines TRBV28 with TRBJ2-5; perhaps TRBD2 as D (5 bases). There are 16 residues in the CDR3. CDR1 and CDR2 (germline): MDHEN, SYDVKM. Trimming left V 4 bases short and J 2 bases short, with 17 bases between. DNA for the CDR3: TGTGCCAGCAGTTCTCCCGGACTCAGATCGCAAGAGACCCAGTACTTC. It encodes CASSSPGLRSQETQYF. Full variable domain (missing parts from reference TRBV28 and TRBJ2-5): DVKVTQSSRYLVKRTGEKVFLECVQDMDHENMFWYRQDPGLGLRLIYFSYDVKMKEKGDIPEGYSVSREKKERFSLILESASTNQTSMYLCASSSPGLRSQETQYFGPGTRLLVL.

The gene calls are TRBV29-1 and TRBJ2-7; 14 nucleotides match TRBD2. Per germline, CDR1 SQVTM and CDR2 ANQGSEA. Trimming removed 6 bases from V and 7 bases from J; junction bases left unmatched: 8. CDR3 length equals 14 residues. CDR3 residues: CSVGTSGRYGEQYF. In DNA, the CDR3 is TGCAGCGTCGGGACTAGCGGGAGATATGGTGAGCAGTACTTC.

This clonotype was seen a handful of times. This chain uses TRBV10-3 with TRBJ2-1; D is unresolved. The CDR3 is 11 amino acids. Germline V lookup: CDR1 ENHRY, CDR2 SYGVKD. The V end was cut by 5 bases, the J end by 10 bases, with 9 bases between. CDR3 in amino acids: CAISNKLEQFF. In DNA form, the CDR3 reads TGTGCCATCAGTAACAAATTGGAGCAGTTCTTC.

The chain links TRBV6-4 to TRBJ2-2, with unresolved D. Trimming removed 2 bases from V and 1 base from J, with 5 bases in between. This CDR3 is built from 14 residues. Germline CDR1 MRHNA, CDR2 SNTAGT. Here the CDR3 DNA reads TGTGCCAGCAGTGACCTACTGAACACCGGGGAGCTGTTTTTT. Encoded protein: CASSDLLNTGELFF.

This clonotype came up many times. This chain links TRBV5-5 with TRBJ2-5, with D possibly TRBD2 on 7 matching bases. This CDR3 spans 15 amino acids. Germline V gene lookup returns CDR1 SGHKS and CDR2 YYEKEE (reference sequence). Trimming took 4 bases from V and 1 from J, leaving 14 bases between them. The CDR3 is CASSRVGGPQETQYF. In DNA form, the CDR3 reads TGTGCCAGCAGCCGCGTCGGGGGGCCCCAAGAGACCCAGTACTTC.

The rearrangement joins TRBV2 to TRBJ2-2, with D maybe TRBD1 (6 bases). Germline V CDR1 and CDR2: SNHLY, FYNNEI. V was trimmed by 10 bases and J by 7 bases, leaving 13 bases between them. This CDR3 is built from 12 residues. CDR3 in amino acids: CATRGGFGELFF. The CDR3 DNA reads as TGTGCCACCCGAGGGGGTTTCGGGGAGCTGTTTTTT.

This chain uses TRBV6-5 with TRBJ2-1; the D gene is possibly TRBD1 (5 bases). Germline CDR1 MNHEY, CDR2 SVGAGI. This CDR3 comprises 12 residues. V was shortened by 7 bases and J by 8 bases, with 12 bases between the two germline ends. This CDR3 reads CASTTLGDEQFF. The CDR3 coding sequence is TGTGCCAGCACCACTCTAGGGGATGAGCAGTTCTTC.

This clonotype was seen many times. This chain connects TRBV27 to TRBJ1-5; TRBD1 agrees at 7 bases. The germline CDR1 and CDR2 sequences are MNHEY and SMNVEV (reference sequence). After removal of 4 bases from V and 2 bases from J, the junction contained 2 bases not matched to a gene. This CDR3 is 14 amino acids long. CDR3 in DNA: TGTGCCAGCAGTTACGACAGGGGCAATCAGCCCCAGCATTTT. It yields the protein CASSYDRGNQPQHF.

V usage is TRBV29-1 and J usage is TRBJ2-2; D gene unclear. The CDR3 covers 12 residues. Germline V lookup: CDR1 SQVTM, CDR2 ANQGSEA. V lost 4 bases, J lost 1 base, and 4 bases lay in between. In nucleotides, the CDR3 is TGCAGCGTTGTAGGGAACACCGGGGAGCTGTTTTTT. Translation gives CSVVGNTGELFF.

This sequence joins TRBV2 and TRBJ2-7; 12 bases are shared with TRBD2. Trimming removed 7 bases from V and 0 bases from J; junction bases left unmatched: 19. CDR3 length: 20 residues. Germline CDR1 and CDR2: SNHLY and FYNNEI. The CDR3 sequence is CASKLREWTSGAHFSYEQYF. The CDR3 bases are TGTGCCAGCAAATTAAGAGAGTGGACTAGCGGGGCCCATTTCTCCTACGAGCAGTACTTC. The full variable domain, with the rest looked up from reference TRBV2 and TRBJ2-7, is EPEVTQTPSHQVTQMGQEVILRCVPISNHLYFYWYRQILGQKVEFLVSFYNNEISEKSEIFDDQFSVERPDGSNFTLKIRSTKLEDSAMYFCASKLREWTSGAHFSYEQYFGPGTRLTVT.

This clonotype was counted only a few times. The chain employs TRBV11-2 and TRBJ2-2, with 10 bases that match TRBD2. This CDR3 is 15 amino acids long. J gave up 4 bases and V 5 bases, and 4 bases lay outside the gene matches. Germline V gene data show CDR1 as SGHAT and CDR2 as FQNNGV. This chain's CDR3 is CASSRTSGGTGELFF. CDR3 DNA: TGTGCCAGCAGCCGGACTAGCGGAGGCACCGGGGAGCTGTTTTTT. Full variable domain (remainder filled in from reference TRBV11-2 and TRBJ2-2): EAGVAQSPRYKIIEKRQSVAFWCNPISGHATLYWYQQILGQGPKLLIQFQNNGVVDDSQLPKDRFSAERLKGVDSTLKIQPAKLEDSAVYLCASSRTSGGTGELFFGEGSRLTVL.

The CDR3 DNA reads as TGCAGTGCTAGAGCCCCCGGACTCAGCGGGAGCGGTGAGCAGTTCTTC. Its translation is CSARAPGLSGSGEQFF. The chain combines TRBV20-1 with TRBJ2-1; 8 bases fit TRBD2. Germline-derived CDR1 and CDR2 are DFQATT and SNEGSKA (reference sequence). With V trimmed by 1 base and J by 9 bases, 14 bases remained unmatched. CDR3 length: 16 residues.

In this sample, this clonotype turned up a few times. The CDR3: CASVPTRGGDEQFF. DNA for the CDR3: TGTGCCAGTGTCCCTACCCGCGGGGGGGATGAGCAGTTCTTC. The chain carries TRBV27 and TRBJ2-1; 9 bases fit TRBD2. CDR1 and CDR2 (germline): MNHEY, SMNVEV (reference sequence). J gave up 8 bases and V 9 bases, and 11 bases lay outside the gene matches. The CDR3 extends over 14 amino acids.

The chain links TRBV28 to TRBJ2-3; 7 nucleotides align to TRBD2. This CDR3 has 15 amino acids. Trimming removed 3 bases from V and 2 bases from J; junction bases left unmatched: 5. Germline lookup yields CDR1 MDHEN and CDR2 SYDVKM. The CDR3 sequence: CASSFGLGFTDTQYF. The CDR3 region has the DNA TGTGCCAGCAGTTTCGGACTAGGATTCACAGATACGCAGTATTTT.

This clonotype was found many times. This CDR3 reads CASSDSSGGGGDTQYF. CDR3 in DNA: TGTGCCAGCAGTGACTCGAGCGGCGGGGGGGGCGATACGCAGTATTTT. The V call is TRBV6-4, the J call TRBJ2-3, with TRBD2 matching over 9 bases. The CDR3 has 16 residues. Trimming removed 0 bases from V and 6 bases from J; junction bases left unmatched: 7. Germline assignment: CDR1 MRHNA and CDR2 SNTAGT.

This clonotype was found many times. The V call is TRBV6-2 or TRBV6-3, the J call TRBJ2-2, with D unclear. This CDR3 region has 13 residues. From germline, CDR1 is MNHEY and CDR2 SVGEGT. The V end was cut by 0 bases, the J end by 10 bases, with 9 bases between. CDR3 loop: CASSYSIPPELFF. The CDR3 nucleotides are TGTGCCAGCAGTTACTCGATTCCTCCGGAGCTGTTTTTT.

The V call is TRBV29-1, the J call TRBJ1-2, with unresolved D. Germline V gene data show CDR1 as SQVTM and CDR2 as ANQGSEA. The germline V and J ends were trimmed by 8 bases and 8 bases, with 15 bases remaining between them. There are 11 residues in the CDR3. Here the CDR3 reads CSIIFRRGYTF. In DNA form, the CDR3 reads TGCAGCATTATATTCCGTCGGGGCTACACCTTC.

V is TRBV29-1 and J is TRBJ2-1; perhaps TRBD2 as D (6 bases). The length of the CDR3 is 15 residues. Germline V gene sequence: CDR1 SQVTM, CDR2 ANQGSEA. V was trimmed by 4 bases and J by 0 bases, leaving 13 bases between them. This CDR3 reads CSVVTGAHSYNEQFF. The CDR3 DNA reads TGCAGCGTTGTGACGGGAGCCCACTCCTACAATGAGCAGTTCTTC.

Many counts were recorded for this clonotype. V gene TRBV5-5 combines with J gene TRBJ2-1, with 8 bases that match TRBD1. The CDR3 length is 15 residues. Trimming took 0 bases from V and 6 from J; bases not matched to a gene: 5. CDR1 is SGHKS, CDR2 YYEKEE, per germline (reference sequence). DNA of the CDR3: TGTGCCAGCAGCTTGGGCTACAGGGGGGTCAATGAGCAGTTCTTC. Translation gives CASSLGYRGVNEQFF.

This clonotype was recorded many times. V usage is TRBV7-6 and J usage is TRBJ2-1; D tentatively reads TRBD1 or TRBD2 (6 bases each). There are 17 residues in the CDR3. The V gene lost 0 bases and the J gene lost 3 bases, with 15 bases spanning the gap. CDR1 and CDR2 (germline): SGHVS, FNYEAQ. The CDR3 protein is CASSLAGTGRLYNEQFF. Written as DNA, the CDR3 is TGTGCCAGCAGCTTAGCGGGTACAGGGAGGCTCTACAATGAGCAGTTCTTC.

This clonotype was found a few times. This sequence joins TRBV6-2 or TRBV6-3 and TRBJ2-1; 11 bases map to TRBD2. Per germline, CDR1 MNHEY and CDR2 SVGEGT. The CDR3 runs to 17 residues. The V segment lost 7 bases and the J segment 4 bases; nucleotides outside the gene matches: 12. CDR3: CASIRSPVAGGYNEQFF. In nucleotides, the CDR3 is TGTGCCAGCATCCGCTCGCCGGTAGCGGGGGGGTACAATGAGCAGTTCTTC.

Remarks on this clonotype: With a much larger clone just one base away, this may be a read error. The J gene is TRBJ1-2, the V gene TRBV6-6; D is perhaps TRBD1 (5 bases). CDR3 length equals 16 residues. Germline V gene sequence: CDR1 MNHNY, CDR2 SVGAGI (reference sequence). V lost 0 bases, J lost 4 bases, and 15 bases lay in between. The DNA for the CDR3 is TGTGCCAGCAGTTACTCGAGCGGACACCGGAGCTATGGCTACACCTTC. This encodes CASSYSSGHRSYGYTF.

This clonotype appeared a few times. The chain combines TRBV3-1 with TRBJ2-5; D gene ambiguous. The CDR3 extends over 14 amino acids. Germline values: CDR1 LGHDT, CDR2 YNNKEL (reference sequence). Deletions cut 4 bases from V and 1 base from J, with 10 bases between. The CDR3 region is CASSPRPAQETQYF. CDR3 DNA sequence: TGTGCCAGCAGCCCAAGACCAGCCCAAGAGACCCAGTACTTC.